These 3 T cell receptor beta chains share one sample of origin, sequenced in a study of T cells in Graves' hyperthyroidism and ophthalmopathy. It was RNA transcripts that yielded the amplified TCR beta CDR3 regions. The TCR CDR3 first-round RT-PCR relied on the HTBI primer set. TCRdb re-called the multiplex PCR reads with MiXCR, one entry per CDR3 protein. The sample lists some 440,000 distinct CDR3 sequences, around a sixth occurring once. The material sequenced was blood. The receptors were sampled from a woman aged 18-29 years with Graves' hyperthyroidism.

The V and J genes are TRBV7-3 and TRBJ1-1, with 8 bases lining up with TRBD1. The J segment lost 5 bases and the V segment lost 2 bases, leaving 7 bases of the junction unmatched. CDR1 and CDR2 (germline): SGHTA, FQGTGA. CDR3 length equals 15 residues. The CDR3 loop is CASSLHRTGSTEAFF. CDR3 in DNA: TGTGCCAGCAGCTTACATAGGACAGGGAGTACTGAAGCTTTCTTT.

DNA for the CDR3: TGCAGTGCTACCCTCACCCCATCTAGCGGGGGATATACGCAGTATTTT. This sequence encodes CSATLTPSSGGYTQYF. The chain couples TRBV20-1 to TRBJ2-3; 10 bases fit TRBD2. Germline CDR1 DFQATT, CDR2 SNEGSKA (reference sequence). The V gene end was trimmed by 4 bases and the J gene end by 7 bases; junction bases not matched to a gene: 14. The CDR3 has 16 residues.

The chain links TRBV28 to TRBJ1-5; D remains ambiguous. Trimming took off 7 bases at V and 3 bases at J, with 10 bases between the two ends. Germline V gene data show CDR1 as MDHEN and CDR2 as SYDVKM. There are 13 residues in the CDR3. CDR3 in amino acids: CASKELINQPQHF. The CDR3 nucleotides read TGTGCCAGCAAGGAACTGATCAATCAGCCCCAGCATTTT.